Shown below are 26 T cell receptor beta chains from a single sample sequenced in a study of T cell responses to AZD1222 COVID-19 vaccine. Method: immunoSEQ multiplex PCR; TCRdb's copy keeps in-frame clones and lacks some. The profile shows some 130,000 clones, about four fifths of them singletons. Material: peripheral blood, obtained on day 0 of AZD1222 vaccination. The receptors come from an adult in good health.

The chain carries TRBV6-6 and TRBJ1-5, with a tentative D call TRBD1 (6 bases). Trimming stripped 10 bases from V and 4 bases from J, with 20 bases between. Germline V lookup: CDR1 MNHNY, CDR2 SVGAGI (reference sequence). The CDR3 spans 15 residues. The CDR3 here is CATHYEGGGNQPQHF. The CDR3 nucleotides are TGTGCCACCCACTACGAAGGAGGGGGGAATCAGCCCCAGCATTTT.

The V and J genes are TRBV24-1 and TRBJ1-5; no firm D call. Germline assignment: CDR1 KGHDR and CDR2 SFDVKD. The CDR3 length is 15 residues. The V gene lost 2 bases and the J gene lost 7 bases, with 14 bases spanning the gap. CDR3 in amino acids: CATSDSLEGGQPQHF. DNA of the CDR3: TGTGCCACCAGTGATTCCCTCGAGGGTGGGCAGCCCCAGCATTTT.

This clone appeared a few times. This chain links TRBV28 with TRBJ1-1, with 9 bases aligning to TRBD1. With V trimmed by 6 bases and J by 5 bases, 13 bases remained unmatched. Germline CDR1 MDHEN, CDR2 SYDVKM. This CDR3 region has 16 residues. CDR3 coding DNA: TGTGCCAGCAGCCCCCCGGACAGGGGTAAATATACTGAAGCTTTCTTT. Protein: CASSPPDRGKYTEAFF.

This clone occurred a few times. A read error may produce the germline difference seen at one junction end. The chain carries TRBV6-1 and TRBJ1-5; no reliable D call. The V gene's germline CDR1 is MNHNS and CDR2 SASEGT. The CDR3 sequence is 11 residues long. CDR3 in amino acids: CASSELRLFYF. The CDR3 nucleotides read TGTGCCAGCAGTGAATTAAGACTTTTTTATTTT.

The V call is TRBV2, the J call TRBJ1-1, with D hard to call. V shed 3 bases and J shed 6 bases, with 11 bases lying between them. The CDR3 consists of 13 residues. The germline CDR1 and CDR2 sequences are SNHLY and FYNNEI. CDR3 loop: CASSDPGWAEAFF. The CDR3 DNA follows: TGTGCCAGCAGTGATCCCGGGTGGGCTGAAGCTTTCTTT.

The chain carries TRBV27 and TRBJ1-2, with 8 bases lining up with TRBD1. Looked up from germline, CDR1 is MNHEY and CDR2 is SMNVEV (reference sequence). This CDR3 contains 15 residues. The J segment lost 5 bases and the V segment lost 4 bases, leaving 9 bases of the junction unmatched. The CDR3 DNA follows: TGTGCCAGCAGTTCCCGACCGGGACAGGAGTATGGCTACACCTTC. The encoded protein is CASSSRPGQEYGYTF.

This chain joins TRBV5-4 and TRBJ1-1; possible D gene TRBD1, 5 bases. The CDR3 is made up of 14 amino acids. Germline-derived CDR1 and CDR2 are SGHNT and YYREEE (reference sequence). The V and J ends lost 0 bases and 8 bases respectively, with 14 bases between them. CDR3 nucleotides: TGTGCCAGCAGCTTGGCCGGCTGGGGGAAGGAAGCTTTCTTT. Its protein is CASSLAGWGKEAFF. The full variable domain, its missing parts supplied by reference TRBV5-4 and TRBJ1-1, is ETGVTQSPTHLIKTRGQQVTLRCSSQSGHNTVSWYQQALGQGPQFIFQYYREEENGRGNFPPRFSGLQFPNYSSELNVNALELDDSALYLCASSLAGWGKEAFFGQGTRLTVV.

The chain carries TRBV6-1 and TRBJ2-4; the match to TRBD2 covers 10 bases. Per germline, CDR1 MNHNS and CDR2 SASEGT. There are 18 residues in the CDR3. With V trimmed by 1 base and J by 1 base, 7 bases remained unmatched. The CDR3 spells CASSEGPSGGPAKNIQYF. The CDR3 DNA sequence: TGTGCCAGCAGTGAAGGGCCTAGCGGGGGACCCGCCAAAAACATTCAGTACTTC.

V usage is TRBV7-9 and J usage is TRBJ2-7; no reliable D call. Germline V gene sequence: CDR1 SEHNR, CDR2 FQNEAQ (reference sequence). The CDR3 runs to 15 residues. Trimming shortened V by 2 bases and J by 7 bases, and 18 bases separated the two germline ends. DNA of the CDR3: TGTGCCAGCAGCTTACTTGGAACAGCCCCCTTGGAGCAGTACTTC. Translated: CASSLLGTAPLEQYF.

This rearrangement joins TRBV7-9 to TRBJ2-7; D is uncertain. V lost 1 base to trimming and J lost 3 bases, with 16 bases between them. Germline values: CDR1 SEHNR, CDR2 FQNEAQ (reference sequence). The CDR3 is made up of 16 amino acids. The CDR3 coding sequence is TGTGCCAGCAGCTTAGGTGGCTTTAGTACGATCTACGAGCAGTACTTC. Amino acids: CASSLGGFSTIYEQYF.

The V gene is TRBV7-2, the J gene TRBJ1-1; D gene ambiguous. The CDR3 runs to 15 residues. Looked up from germline, CDR1 is SGHTA and CDR2 is FQGNSA. Trimming removed 2 bases at V and 2 bases at J, with 12 bases between. The CDR3 nucleotides are TGTGCCAGCAGCTTATACGCAGCCTTAAACACTGAAGCTTTCTTT. Encoded protein: CASSLYAALNTEAFF.

The rearrangement uses TRBV28 and TRBJ1-3; D possibly corresponds to TRBD1 (6 bases). This CDR3 region has 16 residues. Trimming left V 6 bases short and J 0 bases short, with 15 bases between. The germline gives CDR1 MDHEN, CDR2 SYDVKM. In DNA form, the CDR3 reads TGTGCCAGCAGCCAGCTGACAGGCCGCTCTGGAAACACCATATATTTT. It is translated as CASSQLTGRSGNTIYF.

The genes are TRBV2 and TRBJ1-5; D possibly corresponds to TRBD1 (6 bases). CDR1 is SNHLY, CDR2 FYNNEI, per germline. Trimming removed 0 bases at V and 7 bases at J, with 22 bases between. The CDR3 is 18 residues long. Written as DNA, the CDR3 is TGTGCCAGCAGTGAAGCGGGGGGGATGGGATCAGGGGAACAGCCCCAGCATTTT. It is translated as CASSEAGGMGSGEQPQHF. Using reference TRBV2 and TRBJ1-5 for the parts outside the CDR3, the full variable domain is EPEVTQTPSHQVTQMGQEVILRCVPISNHLYFYWYRQILGQKVEFLVSFYNNEISEKSEIFDDQFSVERPDGSNFTLKIRSTKLEDSAMYFCASSEAGGMGSGEQPQHFGDGTRLSIL.

This chain uses TRBV6-5 with TRBJ1-5; D gene uncertain. V dropped 8 bases and J dropped 2 bases, with 16 bases sitting between them. The CDR3 runs to 15 residues. Germline CDR1 and CDR2: MNHEY and SVGAGI. DNA for the CDR3: TGTGCCAGCGCTGCCTCTAGTTTCGGCAATCAGCCCCAGCATTTT. As protein: CASAASSFGNQPQHF.

The rearrangement joins TRBV6-1 to TRBJ2-1; 8 bases fit TRBD1. V lost 3 bases to trimming and J lost 4 bases; unmatched junction nucleotides: 11. CDR1 MNHNS and CDR2 SASEGT come from the germline V gene. The CDR3 sequence is 17 residues long. The chain's CDR3 is CASSDNVDRGIYNEQFF. The CDR3 DNA is TGTGCCAGCAGTGACAATGTCGACAGGGGAATATACAATGAGCAGTTCTTC.

This clone was recorded once. V usage is TRBV28 and J usage is TRBJ1-5; weak D call: TRBD1 (5 bases). Germline V gene data show CDR1 as MDHEN and CDR2 as SYDVKM. The V and J ends lost 5 bases and 4 bases respectively, with 21 bases between them. The CDR3 contains 17 residues. The CDR3, as DNA: TGTGCCAGCAGTCTGCTTTACTTGCTTCAGGGAAATCAGCCCCAGCATTTT. Protein product: CASSLLYLLQGNQPQHF.

The chain is built from TRBV19 and TRBJ1-1; TRBD1 matches 10 bases. Germline CDR1 LNHDA, CDR2 SQIVND (reference sequence). Trimming at V came to 5 bases and at J to 11 bases, leaving 17 bases not matched to a gene. This CDR3 spans 16 amino acids. CDR3 loop: CASSRDRGREVASAFF. CDR3 in DNA: TGTGCCAGTAGTCGGGACAGGGGTCGGGAGGTTGCGAGCGCTTTCTTT. Based on the CDR3 plus reference TRBV19 and TRBJ1-1, the full variable domain is DGGITQSPKYLFRKEGQNVTLSCEQNLNHDAMYWYRQDPGQGLRLIYYSQIVNDFQKGDIAEGYSVSREKKESFPLTVTSAQKNPTAFYLCASSRDRGREVASAFFGQGTRLTVV.

In nucleotides, the CDR3 is TGTGCCAGCAGCTTGAGGAAGGGGAGAGAGACCCAGTACTTC. It is translated as CASSLRKGRETQYF. The chain employs TRBV5-4 and TRBJ2-5; D tentatively reads TRBD1 or TRBD2 (5 bases each). CDR3 length: 14 residues. CDR1 is SGHNT and CDR2 is YYREEE in the germline V gene (reference sequence). With 1 base removed from V and 4 bases from J, the gap between germline ends came to 11 bases.

V and J are TRBV19 and TRBJ2-7; no clear D. V lost 0 bases and J 3 bases, leaving 9 bases between the germline ends. Germline loops: CDR1 LNHDA, CDR2 SQIVND (reference sequence). The CDR3 covers 14 residues. The CDR3: CASSIEGPNYEQYF. The CDR3 region has the DNA TGTGCCAGTAGTATAGAAGGCCCAAACTACGAGCAGTACTTC.

The chain uses TRBV5-1 and TRBJ2-3; 7 positions match TRBD1. There are 15 residues in the CDR3. Trimming removed 5 bases from V and 4 bases from J; junction bases left unmatched: 10. CDR1 and CDR2 from the germline V gene are SGHRS and YFSETQ. DNA of the CDR3: TGCGCCAGCAGTCACGGACAGGCATTCGCAGATACGCAGTATTTT. Translation: CASSHGQAFADTQYF. The whole variable domain, remainder taken from reference TRBV5-1 and TRBJ2-3, is KAGVTQTPRYLIKTRGQQVTLSCSPISGHRSVSWYQQTPGQGLQFLFEYFSETQRNKGNFPGRFSGRQFSNSRSEMNVSTLELGDSALYLCASSHGQAFADTQYFGPGTRLTVL.

This clone is a singleton in its sample. The gene calls are TRBV7-9 and TRBJ1-2, with TRBD1 as a possible D gene (6 bases). Trimming took 5 bases from V and 2 from J, leaving 12 bases between them. The CDR3 runs to 14 residues. Germline values: CDR1 SEHNR, CDR2 FQNEAQ (reference sequence). The CDR3 DNA is TGTGCCAGCAGCCGACAGGCAGAGAACTATGGCTACACCTTC. It specifies CASSRQAENYGYTF.

This chain connects TRBV6-5 to TRBJ1-5, with D possibly TRBD1 on 6 matching bases. Germline CDR1 and CDR2: MNHEY and SVGAGI. V gave up 6 bases and J gave up 3 bases, with 15 bases separating them. The CDR3 is 15 amino acids. The CDR3 region is CASSSGQSLNQPQHF. The CDR3 DNA sequence: TGTGCCAGCAGCTCCGGACAGTCACTCAATCAGCCCCAGCATTTT.

V is TRBV19 and J is TRBJ2-1, with a tentative D call TRBD1 (6 bases). Deletions cut 1 base from V and 6 bases from J, with 16 bases between. CDR1 is LNHDA and CDR2 is SQIVND in the germline V gene (reference sequence). The CDR3 has 16 residues. CDR3 sequence reads: CASSIGQQGRGNEQFF. The CDR3 nucleotides are TGTGCCAGTAGTATAGGCCAACAGGGCAGGGGCAATGAGCAGTTCTTC.

This chain joins TRBV5-1 and TRBJ2-3; perhaps TRBD2 as D (5 bases). Germline V gene sequence: CDR1 SGHRS, CDR2 YFSETQ. The V gene lost 2 bases and the J gene lost 7 bases, with 8 bases spanning the gap. CDR3 length equals 12 residues. The DNA of the CDR3 is TGCGCCAGCAGCTTCGGGGAGAATACGCAGTATTTT. Protein: CASSFGENTQYF.

The chain recombines TRBV7-9 with TRBJ1-5; 7 bases line up with TRBD1. The CDR3 contains 15 residues. The junction had 4 bases not matched to a gene; V was cut back by 5 bases and J by 0 bases. Germline V gene sequence: CDR1 SEHNR, CDR2 FQNEAQ (reference sequence). In nucleotides, the CDR3 is TGTGCCAGCAGCCAGGGGGATTCTAGCAATCAGCCCCAGCATTTT. This translates into CASSQGDSSNQPQHF. Using reference TRBV7-9 and TRBJ1-5 for the parts outside the CDR3, the full variable domain is DTGVSQNPRHKITKRGQNVTFRCDPISEHNRLYWYRQTLGQGPEFLTYFQNEAQLEKSRLLSDRFSAERPKGSFSTLEIQRTEQGDSAMYLCASSQGDSSNQPQHFGDGTRLSIL.

The chain recombines TRBV5-1 with TRBJ1-4; D uncertain. The CDR3 covers 16 residues. Germline-derived CDR1 and CDR2 are SGHRS and YFSETQ. V lost 1 base, J lost 6 bases, and 16 bases lay in between. The CDR3 DNA sequence: TGCGCCAGCAGCTTGTCTGCCGGGAGGGTTGATGAAAAACTGTTTTTT. Translated, it gives CASSLSAGRVDEKLFF.